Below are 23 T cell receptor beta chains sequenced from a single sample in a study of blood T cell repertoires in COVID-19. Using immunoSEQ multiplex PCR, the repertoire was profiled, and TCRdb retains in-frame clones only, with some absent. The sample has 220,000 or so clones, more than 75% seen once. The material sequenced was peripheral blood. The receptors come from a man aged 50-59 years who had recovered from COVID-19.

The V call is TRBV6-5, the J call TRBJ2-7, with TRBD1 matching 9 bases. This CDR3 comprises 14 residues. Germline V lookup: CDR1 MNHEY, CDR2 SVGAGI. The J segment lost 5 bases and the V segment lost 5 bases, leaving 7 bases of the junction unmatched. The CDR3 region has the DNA TGTGCCAGCAGTCCATCCGGACAGGGGAACGAGCAGTACTTC. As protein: CASSPSGQGNEQYF.

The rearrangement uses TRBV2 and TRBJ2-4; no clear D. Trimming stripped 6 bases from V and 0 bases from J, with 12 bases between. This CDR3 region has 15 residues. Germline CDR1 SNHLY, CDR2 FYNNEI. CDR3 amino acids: CASRVETLAKNIQYF. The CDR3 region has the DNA TGTGCCAGCAGGGTAGAAACTTTAGCCAAAAACATTCAGTACTTC.

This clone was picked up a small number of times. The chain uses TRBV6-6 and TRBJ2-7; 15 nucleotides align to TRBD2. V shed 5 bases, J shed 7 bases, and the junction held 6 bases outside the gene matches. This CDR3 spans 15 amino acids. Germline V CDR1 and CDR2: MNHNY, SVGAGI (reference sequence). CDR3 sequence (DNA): TGTGCCAGCAGTACTCCGGGACTAGCGGGAGGAGAGCAGTACTTC. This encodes CASSTPGLAGGEQYF.

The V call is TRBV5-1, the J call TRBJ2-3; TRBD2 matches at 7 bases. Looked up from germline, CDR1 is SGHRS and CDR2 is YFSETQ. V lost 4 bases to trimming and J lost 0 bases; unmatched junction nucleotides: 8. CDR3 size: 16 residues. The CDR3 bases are TGCGCCAGCAGCCCAAGCCCTAGCGGAAGCACAGATACGCAGTATTTT. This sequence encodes CASSPSPSGSTDTQYF.

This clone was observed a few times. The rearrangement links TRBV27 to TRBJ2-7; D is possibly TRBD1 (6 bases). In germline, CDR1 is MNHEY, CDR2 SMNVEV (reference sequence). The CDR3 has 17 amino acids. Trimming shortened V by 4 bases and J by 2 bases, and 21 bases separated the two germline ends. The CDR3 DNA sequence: TGTGCCAGCAGTTCTCATTCCGGGACACGACTCCCCTACGAGCAGTACTTC. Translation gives CASSSHSGTRLPYEQYF.

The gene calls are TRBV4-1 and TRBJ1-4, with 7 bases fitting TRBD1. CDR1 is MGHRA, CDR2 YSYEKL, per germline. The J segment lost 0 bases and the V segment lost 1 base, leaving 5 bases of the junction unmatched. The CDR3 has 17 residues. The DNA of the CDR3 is TGCGCCAGCAGCCAAGTTTTAGGACAGGCAACTAATGAAAAACTGTTTTTT. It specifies CASSQVLGQATNEKLFF.

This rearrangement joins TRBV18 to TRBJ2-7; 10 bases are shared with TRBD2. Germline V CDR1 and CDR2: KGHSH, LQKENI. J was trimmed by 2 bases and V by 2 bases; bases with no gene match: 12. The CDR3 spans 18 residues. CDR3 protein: CASSPTSSGSGGAYEQYF. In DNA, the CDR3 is TGTGCCAGCTCACCAACGTCTAGCGGGAGTGGTGGGGCCTACGAGCAGTACTTC. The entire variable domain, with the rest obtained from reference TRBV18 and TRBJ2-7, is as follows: NAGVMQNPRHLVRRRGQEARLRCSPMKGHSHVYWYRQLPEEGLKFMVYLQKENIIDESGMPKERFSAEFPKEGPSILRIQQVVRGDSAAYFCASSPTSSGSGGAYEQYFGPGTRLTVT.

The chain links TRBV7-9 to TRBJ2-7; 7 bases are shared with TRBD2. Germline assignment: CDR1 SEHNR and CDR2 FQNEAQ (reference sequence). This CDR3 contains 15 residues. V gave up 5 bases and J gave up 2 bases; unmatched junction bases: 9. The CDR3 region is CASSASGNPPYEQYF. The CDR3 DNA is TGTGCCAGCAGCGCGAGCGGGAACCCTCCCTACGAGCAGTACTTC.

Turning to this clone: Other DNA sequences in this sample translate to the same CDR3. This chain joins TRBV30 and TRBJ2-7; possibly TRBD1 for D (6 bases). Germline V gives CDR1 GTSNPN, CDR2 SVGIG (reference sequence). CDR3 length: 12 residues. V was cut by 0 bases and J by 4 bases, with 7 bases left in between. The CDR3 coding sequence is TGTGCCTGGAGTGTACAGGGTTACGAGCAGTACTTC. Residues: CAWSVQGYEQYF.

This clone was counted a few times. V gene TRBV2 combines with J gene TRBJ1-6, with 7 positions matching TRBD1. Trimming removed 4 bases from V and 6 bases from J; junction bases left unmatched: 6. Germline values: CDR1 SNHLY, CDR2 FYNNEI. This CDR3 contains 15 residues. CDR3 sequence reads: CASSVRQGSNSPLHF. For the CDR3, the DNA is TGTGCCAGCAGTGTGCGACAGGGATCTAATTCACCCCTCCACTTT.

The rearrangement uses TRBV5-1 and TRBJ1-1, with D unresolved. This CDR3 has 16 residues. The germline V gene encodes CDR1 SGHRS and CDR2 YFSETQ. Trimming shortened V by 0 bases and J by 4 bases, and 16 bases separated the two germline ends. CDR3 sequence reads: CASSLAPQVGSTEAFF. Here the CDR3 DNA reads TGCGCCAGCAGCTTGGCCCCCCAGGTTGGTTCCACTGAAGCTTTCTTT. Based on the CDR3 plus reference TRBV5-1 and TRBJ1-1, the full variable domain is KAGVTQTPRYLIKTRGQQVTLSCSPISGHRSVSWYQQTPGQGLQFLFEYFSETQRNKGNFPGRFSGRQFSNSRSEMNVSTLELGDSALYLCASSLAPQVGSTEAFFGQGTRLTVV.

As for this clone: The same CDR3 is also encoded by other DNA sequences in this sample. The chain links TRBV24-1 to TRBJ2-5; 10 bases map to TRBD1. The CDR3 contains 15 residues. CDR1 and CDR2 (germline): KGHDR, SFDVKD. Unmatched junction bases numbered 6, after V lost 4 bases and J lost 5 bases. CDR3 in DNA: TGTGCCACCAGTGACCGGGACAGGGGACGGGAGACCCAGTACTTC. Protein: CATSDRDRGRETQYF.

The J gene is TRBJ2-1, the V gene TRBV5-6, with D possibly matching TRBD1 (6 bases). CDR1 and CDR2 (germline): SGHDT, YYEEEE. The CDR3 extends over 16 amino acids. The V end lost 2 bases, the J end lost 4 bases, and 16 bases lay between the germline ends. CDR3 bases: TGTGCCAGCAGCTTTAATGGGGGCAACCTATACAATGAGCAGTTCTTC. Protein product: CASSFNGGNLYNEQFF.

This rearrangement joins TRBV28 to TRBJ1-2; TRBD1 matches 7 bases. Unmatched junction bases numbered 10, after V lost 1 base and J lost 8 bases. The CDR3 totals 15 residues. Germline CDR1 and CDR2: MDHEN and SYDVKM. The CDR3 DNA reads TGTGCCAGCAGTTTATTGACAGGGCAGGGGGGCGGCTACACCTTC. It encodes CASSLLTGQGGGYTF.

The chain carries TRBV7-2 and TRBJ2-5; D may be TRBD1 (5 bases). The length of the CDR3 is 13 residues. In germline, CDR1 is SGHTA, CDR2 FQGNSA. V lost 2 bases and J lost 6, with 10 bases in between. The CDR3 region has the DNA TGTGCCAGCAGCTTAAGCAGGGCCAAGACCCAGTACTTC. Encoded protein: CASSLSRAKTQYF.

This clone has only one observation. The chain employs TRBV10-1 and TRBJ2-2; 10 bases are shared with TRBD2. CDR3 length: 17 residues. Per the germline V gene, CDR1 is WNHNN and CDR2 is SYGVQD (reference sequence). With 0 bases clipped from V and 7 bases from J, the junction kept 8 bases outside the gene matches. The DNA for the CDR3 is TGCGCCAGCAGTGAGTCGGCGGCTAGCGGGAGAAGCGGGGAGCTGTTTTTT. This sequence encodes CASSESAASGRSGELFF.

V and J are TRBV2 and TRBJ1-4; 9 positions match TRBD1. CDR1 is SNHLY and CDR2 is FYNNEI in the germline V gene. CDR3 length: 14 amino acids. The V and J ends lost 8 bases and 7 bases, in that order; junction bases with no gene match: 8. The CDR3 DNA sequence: TGTGCCAGCTATACGGGACAGGGTATTGAAAAACTGTTTTTT. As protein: CASYTGQGIEKLFF.

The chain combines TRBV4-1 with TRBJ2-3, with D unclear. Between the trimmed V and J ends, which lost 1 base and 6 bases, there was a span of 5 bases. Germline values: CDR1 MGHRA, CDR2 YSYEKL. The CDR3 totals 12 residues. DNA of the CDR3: TGCGCCAGCAGCCAAGTCCGGGATACGCAGTATTTT. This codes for CASSQVRDTQYF.

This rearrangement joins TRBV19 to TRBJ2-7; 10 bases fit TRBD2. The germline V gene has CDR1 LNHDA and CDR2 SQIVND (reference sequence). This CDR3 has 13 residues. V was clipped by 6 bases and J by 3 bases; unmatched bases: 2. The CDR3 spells CASRRTSGYEQYF. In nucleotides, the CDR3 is TGTGCCAGTAGAAGGACTAGCGGCTACGAGCAGTACTTC.

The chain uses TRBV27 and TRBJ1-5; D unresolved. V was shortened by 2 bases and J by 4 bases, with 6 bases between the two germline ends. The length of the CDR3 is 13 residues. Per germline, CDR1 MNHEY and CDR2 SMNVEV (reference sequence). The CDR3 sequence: CASSLGANQPQHF. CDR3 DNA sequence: TGTGCCAGCAGTTTAGGAGCAAATCAGCCCCAGCATTTT.

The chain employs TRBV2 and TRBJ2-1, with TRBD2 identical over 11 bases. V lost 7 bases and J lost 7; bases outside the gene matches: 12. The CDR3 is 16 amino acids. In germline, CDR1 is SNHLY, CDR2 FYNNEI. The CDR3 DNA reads TGTGCCAGCATTAAACGTAGCGGGAGGGCCGGGAATGAGCAGTTCTTC. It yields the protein CASIKRSGRAGNEQFF.

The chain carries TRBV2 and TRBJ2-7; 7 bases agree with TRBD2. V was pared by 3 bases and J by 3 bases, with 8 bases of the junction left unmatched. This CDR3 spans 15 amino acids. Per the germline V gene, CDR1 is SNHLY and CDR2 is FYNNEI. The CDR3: CASSEYNGGSYEQYF. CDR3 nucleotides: TGTGCCAGCAGTGAGTATAACGGCGGGAGCTACGAGCAGTACTTC.

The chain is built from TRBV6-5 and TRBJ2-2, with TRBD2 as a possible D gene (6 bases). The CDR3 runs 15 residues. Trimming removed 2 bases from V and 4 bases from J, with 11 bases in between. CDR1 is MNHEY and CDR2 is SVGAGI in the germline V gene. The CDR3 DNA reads TGTGCCAGCAGTTACCCCAGGAGGGGCACCGGGGAGCTGTTTTTT. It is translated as CASSYPRRGTGELFF.